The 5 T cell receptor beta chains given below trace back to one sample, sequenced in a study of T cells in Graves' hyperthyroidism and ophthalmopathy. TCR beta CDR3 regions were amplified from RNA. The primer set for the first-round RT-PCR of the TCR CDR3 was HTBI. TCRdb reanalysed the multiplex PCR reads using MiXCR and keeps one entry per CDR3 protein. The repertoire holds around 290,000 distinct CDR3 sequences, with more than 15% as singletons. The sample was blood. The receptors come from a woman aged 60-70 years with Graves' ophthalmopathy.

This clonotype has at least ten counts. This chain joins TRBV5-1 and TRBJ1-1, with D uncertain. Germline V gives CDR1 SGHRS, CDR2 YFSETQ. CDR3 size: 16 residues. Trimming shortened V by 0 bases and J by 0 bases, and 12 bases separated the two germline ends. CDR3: CASSLEDAIMNTEAFF. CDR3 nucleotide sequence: TGCGCCAGCAGCTTGGAAGATGCGATCATGAACACTGAAGCTTTCTTT. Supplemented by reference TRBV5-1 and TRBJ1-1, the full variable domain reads KAGVTQTPRYLIKTRGQQVTLSCSPISGHRSVSWYQQTPGQGLQFLFEYFSETQRNKGNFPGRFSGRQFSNSRSEMNVSTLELGDSALYLCASSLEDAIMNTEAFFGQGTRLTVV.

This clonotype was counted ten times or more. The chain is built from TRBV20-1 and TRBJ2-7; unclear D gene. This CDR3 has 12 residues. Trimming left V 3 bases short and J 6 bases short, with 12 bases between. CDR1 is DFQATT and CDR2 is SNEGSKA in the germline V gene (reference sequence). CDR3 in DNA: TGCAGTGCTAGCAGTAGGGTCTCCGAGCAGTACTTC. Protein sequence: CSASSRVSEQYF.

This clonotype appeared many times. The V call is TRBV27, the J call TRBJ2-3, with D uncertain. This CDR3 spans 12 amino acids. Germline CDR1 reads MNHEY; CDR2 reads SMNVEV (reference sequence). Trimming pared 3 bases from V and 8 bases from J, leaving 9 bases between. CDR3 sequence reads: CASSFSVGTQYF. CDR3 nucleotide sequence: TGTGCCAGCAGTTTCAGCGTAGGTACGCAGTATTTT.

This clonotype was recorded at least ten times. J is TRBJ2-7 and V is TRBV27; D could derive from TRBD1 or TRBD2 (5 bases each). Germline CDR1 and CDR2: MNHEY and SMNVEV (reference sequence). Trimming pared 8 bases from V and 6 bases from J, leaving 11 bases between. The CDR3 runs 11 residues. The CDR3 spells CASGGWGEQYF. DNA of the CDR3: TGTGCCAGCGGGGGTTGGGGCGAGCAGTACTTC.

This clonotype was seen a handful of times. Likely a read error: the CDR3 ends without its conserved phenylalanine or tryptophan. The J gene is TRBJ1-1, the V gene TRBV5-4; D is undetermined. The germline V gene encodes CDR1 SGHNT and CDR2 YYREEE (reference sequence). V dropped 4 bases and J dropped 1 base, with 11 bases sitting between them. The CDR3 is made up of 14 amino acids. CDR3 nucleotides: TGTGCCAGCAGCCAGGACGCGGGGAACACTGAAGCTTTCCTT. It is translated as CASSQDAGNTEAFL.